The 20 T cell receptor beta chains listed next were all sequenced from one sample in a study of circulating tumor DNA in untreated peripheral T-cell lymphoma. The repertoire was sequenced with immunoSEQ multiplex PCR; TCRdb's copy has only in-frame clones and lacks some. The data contain roughly 2,500 clones, 61% of them singletons. The sequenced sample consisted of tumor tissue. Receptors were obtained from a human donor with peripheral T-cell lymphoma.

The chain combines TRBV14 with TRBJ1-2; 9 bases are a match to TRBD1. This CDR3 comprises 16 residues. With V trimmed by 1 base and J by 4 bases, 7 bases remained unmatched. Germline CDR1 reads SGHDN; CDR2 reads FVKESK. The CDR3 DNA reads TGTGCCAGCAGCCAAGTCCCGGGACAGGGACCCTATGGCTACACCTTC. It translates to CASSQVPGQGPYGYTF.

CDR3 in amino acids: CASRKEYSNQPQHF. The CDR3 nucleotides are TGTGCCAGTAGGAAGGAGTATAGCAATCAGCCCCAGCATTTT. The chain combines TRBV19 with TRBJ1-5; unclear D gene. CDR1 is LNHDA, CDR2 SQIVND, per germline (reference sequence). The CDR3 runs 14 residues. Between the trimmed V and J ends, which lost 6 bases and 0 bases, there was a span of 9 bases.

The chain combines TRBV28 with TRBJ2-7; 7 bases map to TRBD2. CDR1 and CDR2 from the germline V gene are MDHEN and SYDVKM. The V segment lost 4 bases and the J segment 7 bases; nucleotides outside the gene matches: 7. The CDR3 has 13 residues. CDR3 protein: CASSSPSGDEQYF. The CDR3, as DNA: TGTGCCAGCAGTTCCCCGAGCGGGGATGAGCAGTACTTC.

Here the CDR3 reads CASTRSRGSDYGYTF. The CDR3 bases are TGTGCCAGTACCCGCTCTCGGGGGTCGGACTATGGCTACACCTTC. V usage is TRBV19 and J usage is TRBJ1-2; D possibly corresponds to TRBD1 (5 bases). Germline CDR1 is LNHDA and CDR2 is SQIVND (reference sequence). CDR3 size: 15 residues. Trimming left V 7 bases short and J 3 bases short, with 18 bases between.

For the CDR3, the DNA is TGTGCCAGCAGCCAGAGACTAGCGGGGATTATTGAGCAGTTCTTC. Translated: CASSQRLAGIIEQFF. The V and J genes are TRBV6-8 and TRBJ2-1; 11 nucleotides match TRBD2. The CDR3 consists of 15 residues. The germline V gene has CDR1 MNHGY and CDR2 SAAAGT. Trimming removed 6 bases from V and 9 bases from J; junction bases left unmatched: 10.

The CDR3 is CASSPPWVRAFSYGYTF. CDR3 DNA: TGTGCCAGCTCACCACCTTGGGTCAGGGCATTTTCCTATGGCTACACCTTC. The chain recombines TRBV18 with TRBJ1-2; possibly TRBD1 for D (5 bases). The CDR3 length is 17 residues. The germline V gene encodes CDR1 KGHSH and CDR2 LQKENI. V lost 0 bases and J lost 4, with 18 bases in between.

This chain connects TRBV19 to TRBJ2-6, with D perhaps TRBD2 (6 bases). Germline assignment: CDR1 LNHDA and CDR2 SQIVND (reference sequence). The CDR3 runs to 15 residues. Trimming removed 5 bases at V and 1 base at J, with 9 bases between. CDR3 residues: CASSPGGSGANVLTF. The CDR3 nucleotides read TGTGCCAGTAGTCCCGGGGGTTCTGGGGCCAACGTCCTGACTTTC.

The rearrangement uses TRBV6-8 and TRBJ1-2, with a weak D call TRBD1 (6 bases). Germline CDR1 reads MNHGY; CDR2 reads SAAAGT. The CDR3 extends over 12 amino acids. Trimming took off 7 bases at V and 6 bases at J, with 12 bases between the two ends. The CDR3 spells CASTPRGDGYTF. The DNA of the CDR3 is TGTGCCAGCACTCCCAGGGGTGATGGCTACACCTTC.

The rearrangement uses TRBV6-8 and TRBJ2-7; the D is unclear. The V gene's germline CDR1 is MNHGY and CDR2 SAAAGT. Trimming shortened V by 2 bases and J by 3 bases, and 8 bases separated the two germline ends. This CDR3 spans 13 amino acids. The CDR3 DNA follows: TGTGCCAGCAGTTACGGAGTCGACTACGAGCAGTACTTC. Translating gives CASSYGVDYEQYF.

The chain is built from TRBV29-1 and TRBJ2-2; TRBD1 matches 8 bases. Germline CDR1 is SQVTM and CDR2 is ANQGSEA. V was clipped by 7 bases and J by 3 bases; unmatched bases: 7. CDR3 size: 14 residues. CDR3 nucleotide sequence: TGCAGCGCTCAGGGGGCGCCGGACACCGGGGAGCTGTTTTTT. Translating it yields CSAQGAPDTGELFF.

The V gene is TRBV6-7, the J gene TRBJ1-1; D unresolved. TRBV6-7 is annotated as an ORF whose role is uncertain. V lost 6 bases and J 6 bases, leaving 8 bases between the germline ends. The CDR3 is 11 amino acids. Written as DNA, the CDR3 is TGTGCCAGCAGCAATCCCGCTGAAGCTTTCTTT. It translates to CASSNPAEAFF.

This clone is large in the sample. The rearrangement joins TRBV25-1 to TRBJ1-1, with unresolved D. This CDR3 is 13 amino acids long. V shed 5 bases and J shed 4 bases, with 11 bases lying between them. CDR1 and CDR2 from the germline V gene are MGHDK and SYGVNS. In nucleotides, the CDR3 is TGTGCCAGCAGTCTGATAGTTGGCACTGAAGCTTTCTTT. It translates to CASSLIVGTEAFF. Based on the CDR3 plus reference TRBV25-1 and TRBJ1-1, the full variable domain is EADIYQTPRYLVIGTGKKITLECSQTMGHDKMYWYQQDPGMELHLIHYSYGVNSTEKGDLSSESTVSRIRTEHFPLTLESARPSHTSQYLCASSLIVGTEAFFGQGTRLTVV.

The genes are TRBV29-1 and TRBJ2-1; D gene ambiguous. Trimming removed 4 bases from V and 6 bases from J, with 13 bases in between. CDR1 is SQVTM and CDR2 is ANQGSEA in the germline V gene. CDR3 length equals 13 residues. The CDR3 nucleotides read TGCAGCGTTGCTAGAAGTTTGCGCAATGAGCAGTTCTTC. This encodes CSVARSLRNEQFF.

A few counts support this clone. The rearrangement joins TRBV30 to TRBJ1-4; tentative D call: TRBD1 (5 bases). V was clipped by 0 bases and J by 8 bases, with 13 bases between them. The CDR3 length is 14 residues. In germline, CDR1 is GTSNPN, CDR2 SVGIG (reference sequence). CDR3 in DNA: TGTGCCTGGAGTGTACGTCGGGGGAGGGAAAAACTGTTTTTT. The encoded protein is CAWSVRRGREKLFF.

CDR3: CASSQSVLGNEQYF. The CDR3 region has the DNA TGTGCCAGCAGCCAATCGGTATTGGGGAACGAGCAGTACTTC. The V call is TRBV16, the J call TRBJ2-7; unclear D gene. Trimming took 0 bases from V and 5 from J, leaving 11 bases between them. Germline V gene sequence: CDR1 KGHSY, CDR2 FQNENV. The CDR3 has 14 residues.

The rearrangement uses TRBV29-1 and TRBJ2-7; the D is unclear. V was shortened by 6 bases and J by 0 bases, with 9 bases between the two germline ends. The CDR3 consists of 12 residues. CDR1 SQVTM and CDR2 ANQGSEA come from the germline V gene. The CDR3: CSVTASSYEQYF. CDR3 DNA: TGCAGCGTAACGGCGAGCTCCTACGAGCAGTACTTC.

The genes are TRBV7-7 and TRBJ2-5; 8 bases map to TRBD2. CDR1 is SSHAT and CDR2 is FNYEAQ in the germline V gene (reference sequence). The V and J ends lost 5 bases and 1 base, in that order; junction bases with no gene match: 9. This CDR3 region has 16 residues. The CDR3 loop is CASSPRGGGTQETQYF. DNA for the CDR3: TGTGCCAGCAGCCCGAGGGGCGGGGGGACCCAAGAGACCCAGTACTTC.

This clone has just one count. V is TRBV19 and J is TRBJ2-7, with 8 bases aligning to TRBD2. The ends lost 3 bases at V and 1 base at J; junction bases unmatched: 11. The length of the CDR3 is 17 residues. Germline lookup yields CDR1 LNHDA and CDR2 SQIVND (reference sequence). As DNA, the CDR3 is TGTGCCAGTAGTATTCGAGCGGGGGAATATCGGTCCTACGAGCAGTACTTC. It encodes CASSIRAGEYRSYEQYF.

This clone is labeled medium-sized (0.01 to 0.1%). The chain is built from TRBV14 and TRBJ1-2; maybe TRBD1 (6 bases). The length of the CDR3 is 13 residues. V gave up 1 base and J gave up 8 bases, with 11 bases separating them. Germline CDR1 is SGHDN and CDR2 is FVKESK. CDR3 DNA sequence: TGTGCCAGCAGCCAAGTGACAGGAGGCGGCTACACCTTC. Its translation: CASSQVTGGGYTF.

The V gene is TRBV6-8, the J gene TRBJ1-4; TRBD1 might be the D (5 bases). Germline CDR1 is MNHGY and CDR2 is SAAAGT. The CDR3 is made up of 15 amino acids. V lost 6 bases to trimming and J lost 6 bases, with 17 bases between them. The CDR3: CASRVSGVSDEKLFF. The CDR3 bases are TGTGCCAGCAGGGTTTCGGGGGTCTCTGATGAAAAACTGTTTTTT.